This T cell receptor (beta chain) stems from a study of shared clonotypes between healthy human individuals. Study in general: Donors consisted of two women and three men between 18 and 49.

The CDR3 length is 15 residues. V lost 4 bases and J lost 5, with 18 bases in between. Germline assignment: CDR1 SEHNR and CDR2 FQNEAQ (reference sequence). This clone has at least ten counts. Its target is not known. Every donor, a Caucasian adult, lived in Nashville, Tennessee. Study-wide results and caveats: Limited genetic and exposure-history diversity came from having few donors.

Libraries were prepared by immunoSEQ multiplex PCR; TCRdb keeps only in-frame clonotypes and omits some of them. The table records 90,000 to 100,000 clones, around half of them present only once. This clonotype originated in a woman in her forties in good health. Some clones in this sample may be carry-over from other donors' samples. V and J are TRBV7-9 and TRBJ2-7; maybe TRBD1 (6 bases). Sequencing input: PBMCs. CDR3 in DNA: TGTGCCAGCAGCTCTCCATCGGTGGGGGCAGACGAGCAGTACTTC. The encoded protein is CASSSPSVGADEQYF.